This T cell receptor beta chain derives from a study of blood T cells in healthy people across ages. Study information: Capturing about one barcoded beta molecule per two T cells was achieved by template switching. General study results and limits: Both higher diversity and more naive CD4+ cells marked long-lived donors when set against aged donors. Correlation between TCR beta diversity and naive T cell percentage was strong.

There were at least 5 micrograms of total RNA extracted from every sample. Alongside a J-beta primer mix, a sample-barcoded 5' primer served in a second PCR lasting roughly 6 to 11 cycles. TCRdb re-called the 5' RACE reads with MiXCR, one entry per CDR3 protein. The table lists some 1.8 million distinct CDR3 sequences, roughly two fifths of them singletons, with 20% to 25% in the top ten. This CDR3 has 16 amino acids. Germline CDR1 is LGHNA and CDR2 is YNFKEQ. The V end lost 0 bases, the J end lost 6 bases, and 15 bases lay between the germline ends. Remarks on this clonotype: What it binds is not known.

Sequenced: blood. The chain recombines TRBV4-2 with TRBJ1-5, with a possible D match to TRBD1 (5 bases). This clonotype was obtained from a human donor in good health. CDR3 protein: CASSQDRAGSTQPQHF. Here the CDR3 DNA reads TGTGCCAGCAGCCAAGATCGGGCAGGGTCTACTCAGCCCCAGCATTTT.